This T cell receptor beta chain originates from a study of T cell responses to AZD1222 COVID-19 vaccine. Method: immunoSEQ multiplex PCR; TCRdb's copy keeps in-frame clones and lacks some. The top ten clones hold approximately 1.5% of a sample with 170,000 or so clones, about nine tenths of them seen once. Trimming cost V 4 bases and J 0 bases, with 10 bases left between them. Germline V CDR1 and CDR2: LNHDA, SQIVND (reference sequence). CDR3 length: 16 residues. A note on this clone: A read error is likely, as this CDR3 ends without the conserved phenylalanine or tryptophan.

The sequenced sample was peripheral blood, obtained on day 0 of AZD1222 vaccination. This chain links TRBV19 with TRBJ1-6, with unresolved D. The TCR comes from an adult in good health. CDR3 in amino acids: CASSTQGSSYNSPLHL. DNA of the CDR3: TGTGCCAGTAGTACCCAAGGGAGCTCCTATAATTCACCCCTCCACCTT.